This TCR beta chain was sequenced in a study of cytomegalovirus exposure and HLA in healthy donors. Germline V gene sequence: CDR1 SGHDT, CDR2 YYEEEE. V dropped 4 bases and J dropped 1 base, with 14 bases sitting between them. The CDR3 loop spans 15 amino acids. The study's findings and limits: Earlier analysis yielded a pattern in which most TCR beta V segments were productive about 90% or about 30% of the time. Roughly uniform sequencing depth across donors was assumed, possibly incorrectly. Follow-up analysis later connected one missense variant in DCLRE1C with trimming of TCR beta V- and J-genes.

The PCR had 60 Vbeta and 13 Jbeta primers. Assay: immunoSEQ multiplex PCR; the TCRdb copy retains only in-frame clones and omits some. The table lists 150,000 to 200,000 clones, 60% to 85% of them singletons. With respect to this clone: What it binds is not known.

The receptor was derived from a woman in her thirties or forties in good health and CMV-seronegative. Sequences were obtained from PBMCs. The chain carries TRBV5-6 and TRBJ1-1; possible D gene TRBD1, 6 bases. CDR3 DNA: TGTGCCAGCAGCCTAGGGGAGACAGGGAACACTGAAGCTTTCTTT. It yields the protein CASSLGETGNTEAFF. Full variable domain (rest looked up from reference TRBV5-6 and TRBJ1-1): DAGVTQSPTHLIKTRGQQVTLRCSPKSGHDTVSWYQQALGQGPQFIFQYYEEEERQRGNFPDRFSGHQFPNYSSELNVNALLLGDSALYLCASSLGETGNTEAFFGQGTRLTVV.